This paragraph reports one T cell receptor (beta chain). TCRdb recomputed calls from the RT-PCR reads with MiXCR, one row per CDR3 protein. The sample consists of about 680,000 distinct CDR3 sequences, 11% to 15% of them appearing once. Germline values: CDR1 SQVTM, CDR2 ANQGSEA. Deletions cut 4 bases from V and 6 bases from J, with 12 bases between. The CDR3 extends over 13 amino acids. The material sequenced was memory CD4+ T cells from blood. The sequence was collected from a female donor in good health, serving as a healthy control. The rearrangement joins TRBV29-1 to TRBJ2-2, with D possibly matching TRBD2 (6 bases). The CDR3 DNA follows: TGCAGCGTTGGTCAGGGCGGGGCCGGGGAGCTGTTTTTT. It yields the protein CSVGQGGAGELFF.